This TCR beta chain was found in a study of shared clonotypes between healthy human individuals. Points from the study as a whole: Limited genetic and exposure-history diversity came from having few donors.

Genomic DNA belonging to each subset was distributed in equal measure over several immunoSEQ plates. Here immunoSEQ multiplex PCR was the method, and the copy in TCRdb shows in-frame clones only, minus some. The table lists about 460,000 clones, roughly three quarters of them singletons. Germline V CDR1 and CDR2: ENHRY, SYGVKD. V lost 8 bases and J lost 1, with 17 bases in between. The CDR3 is 15 residues long. A note on this clone: Antigen: not known.

Among the donors, all were Caucasian adults who lived in Nashville, Tennessee. V usage is TRBV10-3 and J usage is TRBJ1-2; perhaps TRBD1 as D (5 bases). The sequence was obtained from a woman in her forties in good health. Some clones in this sample may be carry-over from other donors' samples. The material sequenced was PBMCs. Here the CDR3 reads CAIAREGQRNYGYTF. The CDR3 DNA reads as TGTGCCATCGCTAGGGAGGGGCAACGTAACTATGGCTACACCTTC.